This section outlines one T cell receptor beta chain sequence together with its context. The PCR used 60 Vbeta and 13 Jbeta primers. Repertoires were generated with immunoSEQ multiplex PCR, while TCRdb's copy carries only in-frame clones and drops some. The table records roughly 130,000 clones, about 80% of them present only once. This specimen belongs to a study of cytomegalovirus exposure and HLA in healthy donors. Germline loops: CDR1 MDHEN, CDR2 SYDVKM. The junction had 5 bases not matched to a gene; V was cut back by 8 bases and J by 4 bases. CDR3 length: 13 residues. Input material: PBMCs. The clonotype comes from a man between 35 and 55 years old in good health and CMV-seronegative. The V and J genes are TRBV28 and TRBJ1-5; 7 bases are shared with TRBD1. The CDR3 here is CASHGTANQPQHF. For the CDR3, the DNA is TGTGCCAGCCATGGGACAGCGAATCAGCCCCAGCATTTT.